One and the same sample provided the 20 T cell receptor beta chains below, sequenced in a study of technical replicates of blood from several donors. Profiled with immunoSEQ multiplex PCR; TCRdb holds only in-frame clones, not every one. Seen here are about 82,000 clones, just under 95% observed once, and the top ten hold 0.39%. The sample was T cells isolated from PBMCs. The receptor source for this set is a human donor in good health.

The V and J genes are TRBV7-3 and TRBJ2-1, with D maybe TRBD2 (5 bases). Per germline, CDR1 SGHTA and CDR2 FQGTGA. The V and J ends lost 2 bases and 4 bases respectively, with 6 bases between them. The CDR3 consists of 13 residues. CDR3 nucleotides: TGTGCCAGCAGCTTATCGGGATACAATGAGCAGTTCTTC. Translated: CASSLSGYNEQFF.

J is TRBJ1-1 and V is TRBV10-3, with D hard to call. Germline CDR1 reads ENHRY; CDR2 reads SYGVKD. With 7 bases removed from V and 3 bases from J, the gap between germline ends came to 15 bases. The CDR3 runs 14 residues. CDR3 sequence: CAITSALEDTEAFF. CDR3 bases: TGTGCCATCACCTCGGCCTTGGAGGACACTGAAGCTTTCTTT.

For the CDR3, the DNA is TGTGCCAGCAGTCTACAACAGGGTTTAGCTGAAGCTTTCTTT. It yields the protein CASSLQQGLAEAFF. The V call is TRBV28, the J call TRBJ1-1; the D gene is possibly TRBD1 (6 bases). Germline assignment: CDR1 MDHEN and CDR2 SYDVKM. The CDR3 extends over 14 amino acids. V was shortened by 5 bases and J by 6 bases, with 16 bases between the two germline ends. Together with reference TRBV28 and TRBJ1-1, the CDR3 gives the full variable domain: DVKVTQSSRYLVKRTGEKVFLECVQDMDHENMFWYRQDPGLGLRLIYFSYDVKMKEKGDIPEGYSVSREKKERFSLILESASTNQTSMYLCASSLQQGLAEAFFGQGTRLTVV.

The V gene is TRBV30, the J gene TRBJ1-2; D ambiguous. CDR3 length equals 13 residues. Trimming cost V 3 bases and J 2 bases, with 10 bases left between them. CDR1 is GTSNPN and CDR2 is SVGIG in the germline V gene (reference sequence). CDR3 residues: CAWREDGNYGYTF. CDR3 bases: TGTGCCTGGAGGGAGGACGGGAACTATGGCTACACCTTC.

The chain uses TRBV5-8 and TRBJ1-5; no clear D gene. CDR1 is SGHTS and CDR2 is YDEGEE in the germline V gene. The CDR3 contains 13 residues. V lost 1 base, J lost 4 bases, and 6 bases lay in between. The CDR3 DNA reads as TGTGCCAGCAGCTTGAATATGAATCAGCCCCAGCATTTT. This translates into CASSLNMNQPQHF.

The chain is built from TRBV7-9 and TRBJ2-7; D possibly corresponds to TRBD1 (6 bases). V lost 8 bases, J lost 1 base, and 15 bases lay in between. Germline lookup yields CDR1 SEHNR and CDR2 FQNEAQ (reference sequence). The CDR3 is 14 amino acids. DNA of the CDR3: TGTGCCAGCGCCGGGACAAAACGTTCCTACGAGCAGTACTTC. It specifies CASAGTKRSYEQYF.

The V and J genes are TRBV6-6 and TRBJ2-5; TRBD2 aligns across 14 bases. Germline V CDR1 and CDR2: MNHNY, SVGAGI (reference sequence). V gave up 5 bases and J gave up 2 bases; unmatched junction bases: 1. CDR3 length: 15 residues. The CDR3 coding sequence is TGTGCCAGCAGTGGGACTAGCGGGAGACAAGAGACCCAGTACTTC. Its translation: CASSGTSGRQETQYF.

This chain connects TRBV5-1 to TRBJ2-7; 12 bases are shared with TRBD2. Germline lookup yields CDR1 SGHRS and CDR2 YFSETQ. V lost 4 bases, J lost 6 bases, and 8 bases stayed unmatched. The CDR3 is made up of 15 amino acids. The chain's CDR3 is CASSIQPSGGGEQYF. The CDR3 bases are TGCGCCAGCAGCATACAACCTAGCGGGGGGGGCGAGCAGTACTTC.

The V gene is TRBV7-2, the J gene TRBJ2-1, with a tentative D call TRBD1 (5 bases). The CDR3 consists of 15 residues. Germline CDR1 reads SGHTA; CDR2 reads FQGNSA. Trimming stripped 3 bases from V and 4 bases from J, with 13 bases between. CDR3: CASSLVETAYNEQFF. DNA for the CDR3: TGTGCCAGCAGCTTGGTCGAGACAGCTTACAATGAGCAGTTCTTC.

V usage is TRBV7-2 and J usage is TRBJ2-7, with D tentatively TRBD2 (5 bases). The CDR3 has 11 residues. The V and J ends lost 5 bases and 7 bases respectively, with 9 bases between them. Germline values: CDR1 SGHTA, CDR2 FQGNSA. The CDR3 loop reads CASSPDLEQYF. The CDR3 nucleotides are TGTGCCAGCAGCCCGGACTTGGAGCAGTACTTC.

The rearrangement uses TRBV5-8 and TRBJ2-1, with 10 positions matching TRBD2. Germline V gene data show CDR1 as SGHTS and CDR2 as YDEGEE. The CDR3 is 17 amino acids. The ends lost 3 bases at V and 0 bases at J; junction bases unmatched: 6. The CDR3, as DNA: TGTGCCAGCAGCTCTAGCGGGAGACTAAGCTCCTACAATGAGCAGTTCTTC. Amino acid sequence: CASSSSGRLSSYNEQFF. The full variable domain, in which reference TRBV5-8 and TRBJ2-1 provide the parts outside the CDR3, is EAGVTQSPTHLIKTRGQQATLRCSPISGHTSVYWYQQALGLGLQFLLWYDEGEERNRGNFPPRFSGRQFPNYSSELNVNALELEDSALYLCASSSSGRLSSYNEQFFGPGTRLTVL.

This clone has just one count. The rearrangement links TRBV30 to TRBJ2-2, with D perhaps TRBD2 (6 bases). In germline, CDR1 is GTSNPN, CDR2 SVGIG (reference sequence). The CDR3 is 12 amino acids. V was trimmed by 5 bases and J by 4 bases, leaving 8 bases between them. Written as DNA, the CDR3 is TGTGCCTGGGGGGGGACCACCGGGGAGCTGTTTTTT. Translation gives CAWGGTTGELFF.

The chain joins TRBV7-3 to TRBJ2-2, with TRBD1 as a possible D gene (5 bases). Germline assignment: CDR1 SGHTA and CDR2 FQGTGA. CDR3 size: 15 residues. Trimming removed 0 bases from V and 4 bases from J, with 9 bases in between. The CDR3 reads CASSLTQGFTGELFF. CDR3 DNA: TGTGCCAGCAGCTTAACTCAGGGATTCACCGGGGAGCTGTTTTTT.

J is TRBJ1-3 and V is TRBV19, with a tentative D call TRBD1 (6 bases). The CDR3 consists of 14 residues. CDR1 and CDR2 from the germline V gene are LNHDA and SQIVND (reference sequence). V was pared by 9 bases and J by 1 base, with 13 bases between. The CDR3: CASGQPPSGNTIYF. The CDR3 bases are TGTGCCAGCGGACAGCCCCCGTCTGGAAACACCATATATTTT.

This chain uses TRBV27 with TRBJ2-5; TRBD1 agrees at 7 bases. The CDR3 runs 11 residues. V shed 7 bases, J shed 7 bases, and the junction held 3 bases outside the gene matches. CDR1 and CDR2 (germline): MNHEY, SMNVEV (reference sequence). This CDR3 reads CASIRQGTQYF. In DNA form, the CDR3 reads TGTGCCAGCATCAGACAGGGGACCCAGTACTTC.

The V and J genes are TRBV5-6 and TRBJ1-1; the match to TRBD1 covers 9 bases. V was clipped by 3 bases and J by 7 bases; unmatched bases: 13. Germline values: CDR1 SGHDT, CDR2 YYEEEE. The CDR3 length is 16 residues. Here the CDR3 DNA reads TGTGCCAGCAGCTCGATATACAGGGGGCGGCTCCATGAAGCTTTCTTT. Protein product: CASSSIYRGRLHEAFF.

The chain combines TRBV6-5 with TRBJ2-7; 8 bases align to TRBD2. The germline CDR1 and CDR2 sequences are MNHEY and SVGAGI. J was trimmed by 2 bases and V by 4 bases; bases with no gene match: 4. The CDR3 runs to 14 residues. The DNA of the CDR3 is TGTGCCAGCAGTTCCCCGGGGGGGACCTACGAGCAGTACTTC. Amino acid sequence: CASSSPGGTYEQYF.

A few counts support this clone. CDR3 nucleotide sequence: TGTGCCAGCAGTTTTAACTCCTTATCCTATAATGAAAAACTGTTTTTT. Translated, it gives CASSFNSLSYNEKLFF. The chain links TRBV27 to TRBJ1-4; no clear D gene. Germline V lookup: CDR1 MNHEY, CDR2 SMNVEV (reference sequence). This CDR3 has 16 amino acids. Deletions cut 3 bases from V and 4 bases from J, with 15 bases between.

V gene TRBV6-1 combines with J gene TRBJ2-3; D possibly corresponds to TRBD1 (5 bases). The V end was cut by 6 bases, the J end by 0 bases, with 10 bases between. This CDR3 contains 14 residues. Germline V gene lookup returns CDR1 MNHNS and CDR2 SASEGT. CDR3 DNA: TGTGCCAGCAGGATAGCAGGGAGCACAGATACGCAGTATTTT. It is translated as CASRIAGSTDTQYF.

This chain joins TRBV21-1 and TRBJ2-7; the tabulated D call, TRBD1, remains unverified against the DNA. TRBV21-1 is a pseudogene segment. The CDR3 extends over 20 amino acids. Written as DNA, the CDR3 is TGTGCCAGCAGCAAAGGGGGGTACTTATGGGGGCCGCCATTTTGCCACGAGCAGTACTTC. This translates into CASSKGGYLWGPPFCHEQYF.